This T cell receptor (beta chain) came from a study of CD8 T cells in Susac syndrome (dated by TCRdb to about 2019). About the investigation overall: Of the Susac syndrome patients who were sequenced, roughly 8 were in clinical remission while 5 or 6 had clinically active disease. Repertoire sequencing was used to test whether CD8+ T cell activation and differentiation in Susac syndrome was antigen driven. Susac syndrome patients were therapy-naive, on corticosteroids (some also receiving IVIg), or on IVIg alone at blood withdrawal. What the work shows at the level of the full study, not this receptor alone: In patients with Susac syndrome, the CD4+ T cell repertoire showed no detectable clonal expansion. The number of individuals in the TCR sequencing and HLA analysis was acknowledged as relatively small.

High-throughput TCR beta sequencing profiled peripheral blood CD8+ and CD4+ T cells from healthy donors, Susac syndrome patients and multiple sclerosis patients. The Susac syndrome patients fulfilled recently defined diagnostic criteria for definite or probable disease. Bulk CD8+ and CD4+ T cells were purified by magnetic negative isolation, while CD8+ TEMRA cells were enriched using FACS. Blood was drawn into EDTA tubes, processed within 24 hours, and PBMCs were isolated by density gradient centrifugation. PBMCs intended for TCR sequencing were cryopreserved in liquid nitrogen and thawed later in a water bath at 37 degrees C. A purity of at least 90% was achieved for sorted or isolated CD4+, CD8+ and CD8+ TEMRA cells. On this clonotype: It has no known antigen specificity. No clone much larger than this one lies a single base away; base qualities are absent.

RNA was extracted with the RNeasy kit and 0.5 to 1 ug was reverse transcribed using random hexamers. The immunoSEQ multiplex PCR assay, covering 54 Vbeta and 13 Jbeta segments, was used to amplify TCR beta CDR3 regions. To correct PCR amplification bias, a synthetic template baseline was used for both primer optimization and computational correction. On the authors' methods: Reads were annotated to V, D and J genes according to IMGT and were analyzed with immunoSEQ Analyzer, with only productive sequences retained. To calculate clonality, Shannon entropy was normalized by log2 of the number of productive unique sequences and then subtracted from one. For each patient and control, public and private clones were evaluated within the 100 most prevalent clones. Susac-specific clones were defined as absent from healthy and MS cohorts, over a thousand published viral clones and other ImmuneACCESS disease sequences. TCRdb reprocessed the public reads (quality trimming at Q25 with fastp, clone calling with MiXCR) and kept in-frame beta chains. Rows are unified per CDR3 protein, each entry keeping the most common DNA and genes. The authors' filters were not applied to this entry. Recorded for this sample are under 200,000 distinct CDR3 sequences; roughly 95% of them occurred a single time. Approximately 0.12% of the sample is taken by the ten largest.

This TCR derives from a human donor with Susac syndrome. The sample was CD4+ T cells from PBMCs.

CDR3 sequence: CAWSVLPTGGYGYTF. The sequence in DNA is TGTGCCTGGAGTGTACTTCCGACAGGAGGTTACGGCTACACCTTC. The chain was built from TRBV30 and TRBJ1-2; the D gene is perhaps TRBD1, on 6 matching bases. From its cysteine to its phenylalanine, the CDR3 spans 15 amino acids. Only CDR3 DNA is held: 45 bases, read in frame from base 1. V loses 0 bases, J loses 8 bases, and the germline ends lie 19 bases apart. CDR1 and CDR2 were assigned from the germline V gene (reference sequence) as GTSNPN and SVGIG. Reference TRBV30 and TRBJ1-2 genes cover what lies past the CDR3, so the full variable domain is SQTIHQWPATLVQPVGSPLSLECTVEGTSNPNLYWYRQAAGRGLQLLFYSVGIGQISSEVPQNLSASRPQDRQFILSSKKLLLSDSGFYLCAWSVLPTGGYGYTFGSGTRLTVV.